These T cell receptor beta chains were read from a single sample in a study of T-cell memory formation after mild COVID-19. TCRdb reprocessed the 5' RACE reads with MiXCR, giving one entry per CDR3 protein. The sample shows hundreds of thousands of distinct CDR3 sequences, approximately 23% of them seen only once. What was sequenced was PBMCs or a T cell subset sorted from them (not recorded which). Every receptor here comes from an adult woman who had mild COVID-19 (a few samples of this study predate the infection). Cell type and time point are not known. Both conserved end residues are part of each CDR3. The order of the fields is V gene, clone size, D gene, J gene, CDR3 protein, CDR3 DNA. A D gene is named only where the DNA matches it firmly. Clone size is stated in some rows and not others, as once, few, many or a class when expanded.

TRBV18	few	NA	TRBJ2-6	CASSPRTGARTSGANVLTF	TGTGCCAGCTCACCACGTACCGGAGCCCGGACCTCTGGGGCCAACGTCCTGACTTTC
TRBV4-2	NA	TRBD2	TRBJ2-3	CASSPPSGTSTDTQYF	TGTGCCAGCAGCCCCCCTAGCGGGACTAGCACAGATACGCAGTATTTT
TRBV12-3/TRBV12-4	NA	TRBD2	TRBJ2-5	CASSLDRLAGVPAQETQYF	TGTGCCAGCAGTTTAGATCGGCTAGCGGGAGTCCCCGCCCAAGAGACCCAGTACTTC
TRBV7-9	few	NA	TRBJ2-7	CASSLAGLHSYEQYF	TGTGCCAGCAGCTTAGCGGGACTTCACTCCTACGAGCAGTACTTC
TRBV15	NA	NA	TRBJ2-7	CATSNLYEQYF	TGTGCCACCAGCAATCTCTACGAGCAGTACTTC
TRBV7-3	NA	TRBD2	TRBJ2-3	CASSPTGGLAGVRDTDTQYF	TGTGCCAGCAGCCCTACCGGCGGACTAGCGGGAGTTAGAGACACAGATACGCAGTATTTT
TRBV12-3/TRBV12-4	NA	TRBD2	TRBJ2-1	CASRTGLAGQYNEQFF	TGTGCCAGCAGGACGGGACTAGCGGGTCAATACAATGAGCAGTTCTTC
TRBV14	NA	NA	TRBJ2-2	CASSLRQNTGELFF	TGTGCCAGCAGCCTCCGACAGAACACCGGGGAGCTGTTTTTT
TRBV7-2	few	TRBD2	TRBJ2-5	CASSLIAGEWETQYF	TGTGCCAGCAGCTTGATAGCGGGAGAATGGGAGACCCAGTACTTC
TRBV19	NA	TRBD2	TRBJ2-7	CASSPERGSSYEQYF	TGTGCCAGTAGTCCAGAGCGGGGGAGCTCCTACGAGCAGTACTTC
TRBV12-3/TRBV12-4	few	NA	TRBJ2-7	CASSFTGEQYF	TGTGCCAGCAGTTTCACGGGGGAGCAGTACTTC
TRBV24-1	few	TRBD2	TRBJ2-7	CATRPNLLAGAEEQYF	TGTGCCACCAGACCTAACCTCTTAGCGGGAGCAGAAGAGCAGTACTTC
TRBV7-9	NA	NA	TRBJ2-1	CASSTAHNEQFF	TGTGCCAGCAGTACAGCCCACAATGAGCAGTTCTTC
TRBV9	few	NA	TRBJ2-3	CASSVGGQSTDTQYF	TGTGCCAGCAGCGTAGGAGGACAGAGCACAGATACGCAGTATTTT
TRBV20-1	few	TRBD1	TRBJ2-7	CSARDREYEQYF	TGCAGTGCTCGGGACAGGGAGTACGAGCAGTACTTC
TRBV5-1	few	NA	TRBJ2-2	CASIESGELFF	TGCGCCAGCATTGAGTCCGGGGAGCTGTTTTTT
TRBV5-1	many	TRBD2	TRBJ2-2	CASSLALAYTGELFF	TGCGCCAGCAGCTTGGCACTAGCGTACACCGGGGAGCTGTTTTTT
TRBV12-3/TRBV12-4	NA	NA	TRBJ2-5	CASAKGETQYF	TGTGCCAGCGCGAAGGGGGAGACCCAGTACTTC
TRBV7-6	NA	NA	TRBJ2-7	CASSSHDWDEQYF	TGTGCCAGCAGCTCCCATGATTGGGACGAGCAGTACTTC
TRBV19	many	NA	TRBJ2-3	CASSITVNTDTQYF	TGTGCCAGTAGTATCACCGTCAACACAGATACGCAGTATTTT
TRBV6-1	few	TRBD2	TRBJ2-5	CASRSGLAETQYF	TGTGCCAGCAGATCGGGACTAGCCGAGACCCAGTACTTC
TRBV20-1	NA	NA	TRBJ2-1	CSAQTVNEQFF	TGCAGTGCTCAGACCGTCAATGAGCAGTTCTTC
TRBV19	NA	NA	TRBJ1-5	CASSIEGAGRQPQHF	TGTGCCAGTAGTATAGAAGGGGCAGGGCGTCAGCCCCAGCATTTT
TRBV29-1	NA	TRBD2	TRBJ2-1	CSAVRFGTSGRMNEQFF	TGCAGCGCCGTCCGATTTGGGACTAGCGGGAGAATGAATGAGCAGTTCTTC
TRBV7-9	few	TRBD2	TRBJ2-1	CASSRLAVSYNEQFF	TGTGCCAGCAGCAGACTAGCGGTCTCCTACAATGAGCAGTTCTTC
TRBV6-5	few	NA	TRBJ1-2	CASSYSRQSNYGYTF	TGTGCCAGCAGTTACTCTCGGCAGTCTAACTATGGCTACACCTTC
TRBV7-9	few	NA	TRBJ2-7	CASSVGGSDEQYF	TGTGCCAGCAGCGTCGGGGGTAGTGACGAGCAGTACTTC
TRBV7-8	many	TRBD2	TRBJ2-3	CASSRPSSGRGDTQYF	TGTGCCAGCAGCCGACCATCTAGCGGGAGAGGTGATACGCAGTATTTT
TRBV6-2/TRBV6-3	NA	TRBD1	TRBJ1-1	CASSSLRGTGGAVTEAFF	TGTGCCAGCAGTTCCCTTAGGGGGACAGGGGGCGCGGTCACTGAAGCTTTCTTT
TRBV4-1	few	NA	TRBJ2-1	CASSQPTGTMKYNEQFF	TGCGCCAGCAGCCAACCGACAGGGACTATGAAGTACAATGAGCAGTTCTTC
TRBV7-2	many	NA	TRBJ2-3	CASRAGSTDTQYF	TGTGCCAGCAGGGCAGGGAGCACAGATACGCAGTATTTT
TRBV7-9	many	TRBD1	TRBJ1-6	CASSPGQGSSPLHF	TGTGCCAGCAGCCCAGGACAGGGGAGCTCACCCCTCCACTTT
TRBV10-3	many	NA	TRBJ2-5	CAISRRQDQETQYF	TGTGCCATCAGTCGAAGACAGGACCAAGAGACCCAGTACTTC
TRBV4-2	NA	TRBD2	TRBJ2-1	CASSQPLAQRGGDNEQFF	TGTGCCAGCAGCCAACCTCTCGCCCAGCGGGGGGGCGACAATGAGCAGTTCTTC
TRBV4-1	NA	TRBD1	TRBJ2-7	CASSQHTGGLGYEQYF	TGCGCCAGCAGCCAACACACAGGGGGTCTGGGGTACGAGCAGTACTTC
TRBV5-1	NA	NA	TRBJ2-2	CASREVQVTGELFF	TGCGCCAGCCGAGAAGTCCAAGTCACCGGGGAGCTGTTTTTT
TRBV12-3/TRBV12-4	few	NA	TRBJ1-4	CASRRKGGEKLFF	TGTGCCAGCAGGCGCAAGGGAGGTGAAAAACTGTTTTTT
TRBV5-1	many	NA	TRBJ2-2	CASSFRWEMNTGELFF	TGCGCCAGCAGCTTTCGGTGGGAGATGAACACCGGGGAGCTGTTTTTT
TRBV3-1	few	TRBD1	TRBJ2-3	CASSPLSGQGLDTQYF	TGTGCCAGCAGCCCCCTATCGGGACAGGGACTCGATACGCAGTATTTT
TRBV21-1	NA	NA	TRBJ2-1	CASSKTGTPAYNEQFF	TGTGCCAGCAGCAAAACCGGGACACCAGCCTACAATGAGCAGTTCTTC
TRBV19	NA	NA	TRBJ2-2	CASRQGRATGELFF	TGTGCCAGTAGACAGGGACGAGCCACCGGGGAGCTGTTTTTT
TRBV20-1	few	TRBD2	TRBJ2-1	CSARDGTRGANEQFF	TGCAGTGCTAGAGATGGGACTAGAGGTGCCAATGAGCAGTTCTTC
TRBV3-1	few	NA	TRBJ1-1	CASSPTEAPRSEAFF	TGTGCCAGCAGCCCCACCGAGGCACCCAGGTCGGAAGCTTTCTTT
TRBV6-6	few	NA	TRBJ2-3	CASQVAGAGGTDTQYF	TGTGCCAGCCAAGTAGCAGGCGCCGGGGGCACAGATACGCAGTATTTT
TRBV7-6	NA	TRBD1	TRBJ1-2	CAVGGTGRDYGYTF	TGTGCCGTAGGGGGGACAGGGAGAGACTATGGCTACACCTTC
TRBV18	NA	NA	TRBJ2-7	CASSPFTTATYEQYF	TGTGCCAGCTCACCATTCACGACGGCAACCTACGAGCAGTACTTC
TRBV12-3/TRBV12-4	NA	NA	TRBJ1-3	CASSFDARSGNTIYF	TGTGCCAGCAGTTTTGACGCACGCTCTGGAAACACCATATATTTT
TRBV30	NA	NA	TRBJ2-1	CAWSVQGQYNEQFF	TGTGCCTGGAGTGTACAAGGGCAGTACAATGAGCAGTTCTTC
TRBV6-2/TRBV6-3	few	NA	TRBJ1-5	CASSYLNSPAQHF	TGTGCCAGCAGTTACCTAAACAGCCCGGCCCAGCATTTT
TRBV7-3	once	TRBD2	TRBJ2-1	CASSSSGLAGLDEQFF	TGTGCCAGCAGCTCCTCGGGACTAGCGGGGTTAGATGAGCAGTTCTTC
TRBV18	NA	NA	TRBJ1-1	CASSPPGATEAFF	TGTGCCAGCTCACCACCGGGGGCCACTGAAGCTTTCTTT
TRBV3-1	NA	NA	TRBJ1-1	CASSPRDRPNTEAFF	TGTGCCAGCAGCCCACGCGACAGACCTAACACTGAAGCTTTCTTT
TRBV11-3	few	NA	TRBJ2-5	CASSLALGPEETQYF	TGTGCCAGCAGCTTAGCCCTCGGGCCTGAGGAGACCCAGTACTTC
TRBV11-3	few	NA	TRBJ2-7	CASSLARDNEQYF	TGTGCCAGCAGCTTAGCCCGGGACAACGAGCAGTACTTC
TRBV7-9	NA	NA	TRBJ2-1	CASSLGGVTEQFF	TGTGCCAGCAGCTTAGGAGGCGTTACGGAGCAGTTCTTC